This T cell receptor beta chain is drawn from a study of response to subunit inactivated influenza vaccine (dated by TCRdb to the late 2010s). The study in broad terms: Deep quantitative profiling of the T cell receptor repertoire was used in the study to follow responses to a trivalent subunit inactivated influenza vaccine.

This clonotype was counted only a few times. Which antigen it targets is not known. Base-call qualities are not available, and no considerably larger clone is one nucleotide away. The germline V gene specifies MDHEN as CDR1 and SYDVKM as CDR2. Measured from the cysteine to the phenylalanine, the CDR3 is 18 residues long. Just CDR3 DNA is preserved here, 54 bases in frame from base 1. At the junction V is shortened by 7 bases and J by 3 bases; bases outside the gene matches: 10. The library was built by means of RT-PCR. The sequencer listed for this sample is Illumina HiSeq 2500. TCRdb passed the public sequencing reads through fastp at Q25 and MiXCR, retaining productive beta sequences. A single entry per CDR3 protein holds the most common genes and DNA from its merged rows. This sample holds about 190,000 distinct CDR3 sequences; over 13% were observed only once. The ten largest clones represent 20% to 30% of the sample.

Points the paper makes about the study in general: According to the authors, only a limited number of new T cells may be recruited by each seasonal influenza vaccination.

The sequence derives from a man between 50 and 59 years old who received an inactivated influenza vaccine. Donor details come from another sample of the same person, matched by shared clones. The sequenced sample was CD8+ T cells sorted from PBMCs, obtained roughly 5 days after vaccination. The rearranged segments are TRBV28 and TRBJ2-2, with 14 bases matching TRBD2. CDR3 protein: CASKTGTSGRLDTGELFF. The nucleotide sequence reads TGTGCCAGCAAGACCGGGACTAGCGGGAGATTGGACACCGGGGAGCTGTTTTTT.